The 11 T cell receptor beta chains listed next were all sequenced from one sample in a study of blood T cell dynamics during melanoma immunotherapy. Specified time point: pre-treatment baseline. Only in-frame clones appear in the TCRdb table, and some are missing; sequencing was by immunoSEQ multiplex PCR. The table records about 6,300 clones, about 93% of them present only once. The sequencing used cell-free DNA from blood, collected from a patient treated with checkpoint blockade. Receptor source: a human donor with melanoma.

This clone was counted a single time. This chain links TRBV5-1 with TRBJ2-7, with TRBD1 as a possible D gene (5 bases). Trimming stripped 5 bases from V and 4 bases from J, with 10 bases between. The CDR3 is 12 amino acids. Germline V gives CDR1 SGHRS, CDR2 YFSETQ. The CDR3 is CASRGAGYEQYF. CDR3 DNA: TGCGCCAGCAGAGGCGCAGGGTACGAGCAGTACTTC.

The CDR3 loop is CASSSTGTASGGYTF. The CDR3 DNA reads TGTGCCAGTAGTAGTACCGGGACGGCCTCGGGTGGCTACACCTTC. The rearrangement uses TRBV19 and TRBJ1-2; weak D call: TRBD1 (5 bases). In germline, CDR1 is LNHDA, CDR2 SQIVND (reference sequence). The V end was cut by 4 bases, the J end by 7 bases, with 19 bases between. This CDR3 is built from 15 residues.

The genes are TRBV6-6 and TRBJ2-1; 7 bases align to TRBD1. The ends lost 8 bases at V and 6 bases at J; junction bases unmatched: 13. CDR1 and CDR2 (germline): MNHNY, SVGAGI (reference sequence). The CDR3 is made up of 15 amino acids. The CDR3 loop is CASSRVADRANEQFF. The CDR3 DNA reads TGTGCCAGCTCGAGGGTGGCTGACAGGGCCAATGAGCAGTTCTTC.

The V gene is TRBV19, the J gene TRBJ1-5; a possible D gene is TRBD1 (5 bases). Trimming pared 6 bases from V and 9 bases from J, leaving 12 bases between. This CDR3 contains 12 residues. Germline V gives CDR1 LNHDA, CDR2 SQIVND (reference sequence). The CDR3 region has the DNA TGTGCCAGTAGACAGGTACCTGGGCCCCAGCATTTT. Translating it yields CASRQVPGPQHF.

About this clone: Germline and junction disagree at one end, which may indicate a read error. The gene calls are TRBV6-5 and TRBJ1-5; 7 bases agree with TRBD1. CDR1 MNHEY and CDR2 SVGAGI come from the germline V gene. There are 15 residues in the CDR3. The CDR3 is CASSNSGGGNQPQHF. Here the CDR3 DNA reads TGTGCCAGCAGTAACTCAGGGGGTGGCAATCAGCCCCAGCATTTT.

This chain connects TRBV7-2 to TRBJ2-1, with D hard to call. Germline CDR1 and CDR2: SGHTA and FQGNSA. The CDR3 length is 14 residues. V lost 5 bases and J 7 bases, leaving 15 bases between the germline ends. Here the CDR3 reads CASSPPGRWNEQFF. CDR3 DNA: TGTGCCAGCAGCCCACCCGGACGGTGGAATGAGCAGTTCTTC.

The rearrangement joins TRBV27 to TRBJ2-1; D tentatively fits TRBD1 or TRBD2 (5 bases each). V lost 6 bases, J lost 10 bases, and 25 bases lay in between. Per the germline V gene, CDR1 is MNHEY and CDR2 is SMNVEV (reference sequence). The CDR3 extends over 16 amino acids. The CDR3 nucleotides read TGTGCCAGCAGCCCCCCGGCTTCCGGGACCCACGGGGAGCAGTTCTTC. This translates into CASSPPASGTHGEQFF.

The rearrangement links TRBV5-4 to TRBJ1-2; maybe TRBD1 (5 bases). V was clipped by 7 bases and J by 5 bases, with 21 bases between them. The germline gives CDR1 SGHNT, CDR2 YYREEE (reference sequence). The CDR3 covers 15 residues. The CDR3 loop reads CASGSLAGGSYGYTF. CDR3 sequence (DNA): TGTGCCAGCGGGTCCTTAGCCGGGGGGAGTTATGGCTACACCTTC.

Written as DNA, the CDR3 is TGTGCCAGTAGTATAGGGGGAATTGGACACCGGTACGATGAGAGCTCTGGAAACACCATATATTTT. This translates into CASSIGGIGHRYDESSGNTIYF. This rearrangement joins TRBV19 to TRBJ1-3, with D tentatively TRBD1 (5 bases). Germline values: CDR1 LNHDA, CDR2 SQIVND (reference sequence). The CDR3 length is 22 residues. Trimming took off 1 base at V and 0 bases at J, with 28 bases between the two ends.

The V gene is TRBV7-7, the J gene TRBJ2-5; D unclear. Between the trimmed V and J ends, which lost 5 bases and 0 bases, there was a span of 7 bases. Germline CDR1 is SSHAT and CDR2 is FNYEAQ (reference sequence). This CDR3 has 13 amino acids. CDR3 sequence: CASSPGHQETQYF. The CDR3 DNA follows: TGTGCCAGCAGCCCGGGTCACCAAGAGACCCAGTACTTC.

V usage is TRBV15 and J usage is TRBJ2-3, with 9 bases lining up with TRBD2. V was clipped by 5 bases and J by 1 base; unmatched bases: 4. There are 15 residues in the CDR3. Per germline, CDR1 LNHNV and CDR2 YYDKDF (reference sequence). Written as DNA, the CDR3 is TGTGCCACCAGCTATGTAGCGGGGGGCACAGATACGCAGTATTTT. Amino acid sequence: CATSYVAGGTDTQYF.